Each of the 22 T cell receptor beta chains below was sequenced from the same sample in a study of blood T cell repertoires in COVID-19. Profiled with immunoSEQ multiplex PCR; TCRdb holds only in-frame clones, not every one. The table shows 200,000 to 300,000 clones, with about 87% occurring only once. Material: peripheral blood. The source is a woman between 45 and 60 years old with acute or convalescent COVID-19.

This chain uses TRBV7-3 with TRBJ2-2; no clear D. Trimming pared 2 bases from V and 4 bases from J, leaving 5 bases between. This CDR3 comprises 13 residues. Germline CDR1 SGHTA, CDR2 FQGTGA. The CDR3 DNA follows: TGTGCCAGCAGCTTATTATCCACCGGGGAGCTGTTTTTT. Translating gives CASSLLSTGELFF.

The V and J genes are TRBV2 and TRBJ2-2; 9 bases map to TRBD2. V dropped 3 bases and J dropped 4; count of bases not matched to a gene: 6. The CDR3 length is 16 residues. CDR1 and CDR2 from the germline V gene are SNHLY and FYNNEI. The CDR3 region is CASSDLGGRATGELFF. DNA for the CDR3: TGTGCCAGCAGTGATCTCGGCGGGAGGGCCACCGGGGAGCTGTTTTTT.

This chain connects TRBV5-1 to TRBJ1-1; 9 bases match TRBD1. The germline gives CDR1 SGHRS, CDR2 YFSETQ. V was pared by 4 bases and J by 1 base, with 5 bases of the junction left unmatched. The CDR3 totals 15 residues. The CDR3 region has the DNA TGCGCCAGCAGCCCGACAGGGGGGCCGAACACTGAAGCTTTCTTT. Translating it yields CASSPTGGPNTEAFF.

The chain has TRBV5-5 and TRBJ2-3; possible D gene TRBD2, 5 bases. The CDR3 runs 14 residues. Germline loops: CDR1 SGHKS, CDR2 YYEKEE (reference sequence). Trimming left V 0 bases short and J 7 bases short, with 12 bases between. The CDR3 sequence is CASSLGRMVNTQYF. CDR3 nucleotide sequence: TGTGCCAGCAGCTTGGGGAGGATGGTAAATACGCAGTATTTT.

This chain links TRBV4-1 with TRBJ2-5; 11 nucleotides agree with TRBD2. V trimming: 0 bases; J trimming: 5 bases; junction bases outside the gene matches: 14. Per the germline V gene, CDR1 is MGHRA and CDR2 is YSYEKL. This CDR3 spans 19 amino acids. This chain's CDR3 is CASSQDRSASGRSGETQYF. CDR3 bases: TGCGCCAGCAGCCAAGATCGGTCCGCTAGCGGGAGGTCGGGGGAGACCCAGTACTTC.

The chain uses TRBV19 and TRBJ2-1; D not resolved. Germline V gene data show CDR1 as LNHDA and CDR2 as SQIVND (reference sequence). CDR3 length: 13 amino acids. Between the trimmed V and J ends, which lost 8 bases and 6 bases, there was a span of 14 bases. CDR3 sequence: CASYAEYPNEQFF. DNA for the CDR3: TGTGCCAGTTATGCGGAGTATCCCAATGAGCAGTTCTTC.

The chain couples TRBV7-2 to TRBJ2-3, with unresolved D. V lost 6 bases to trimming and J lost 4 bases, with 11 bases between them. The CDR3 consists of 13 residues. Germline CDR1 SGHTA, CDR2 FQGNSA. The CDR3 nucleotides are TGTGCCAGCAGGCCGAGGTTGTCAGATACGCAGTATTTT. Translation: CASRPRLSDTQYF.

The gene calls are TRBV10-3 and TRBJ2-5, with 12 bases matching TRBD1. Germline-derived CDR1 and CDR2 are ENHRY and SYGVKD. The V and J ends lost 10 bases and 5 bases, in that order; junction bases with no gene match: 5. This CDR3 is 13 amino acids long. The CDR3 spells CATGDRGQETQYF. The CDR3 DNA sequence: TGTGCCACCGGGGACAGGGGGCAGGAGACCCAGTACTTC.

The rearrangement uses TRBV4-1 and TRBJ1-2; 9 nucleotides match TRBD1. The CDR3 is made up of 17 amino acids. Germline values: CDR1 MGHRA, CDR2 YSYEKL. The junction had 11 bases not matched to a gene; V was cut back by 0 bases and J by 6 bases. The CDR3 bases are TGCGCCAGCAGCCAAGATAGGACAGGGGTATTCTACAATGGCTACACCTTC. It is translated as CASSQDRTGVFYNGYTF.

The chain combines TRBV5-1 with TRBJ2-3; TRBD1 matches 9 bases. The CDR3 sequence is 17 residues long. Looked up from germline, CDR1 is SGHRS and CDR2 is YFSETQ. After removal of 3 bases from V and 5 bases from J, the junction contained 13 bases not matched to a gene. The CDR3, as DNA: TGCGCCAGCAGCTGGGGGCCGGGACAGGGAGCTTTAGATACGCAGTATTTT. Translated, it gives CASSWGPGQGALDTQYF.

The genes are TRBV9 and TRBJ2-7, with 13 positions matching TRBD2. This CDR3 comprises 16 residues. J gave up 2 bases and V 0 bases, and 2 bases lay outside the gene matches. Germline V gene lookup returns CDR1 SGDLS and CDR2 YYNGEE. The CDR3 region has the DNA TGTGCCAGCAGCGTAGGAACTAGCGGGAGGGCCTACGAGCAGTACTTC. Translation: CASSVGTSGRAYEQYF. Drawing the rest from reference TRBV9 and TRBJ2-7, the complete variable domain is DSGVTQTPKHLITATGQRVTLRCSPRSGDLSVYWYQQSLDQGLQFLIQYYNGEERAKGNILERFSAQQFPDLHSELNLSSLELGDSALYFCASSVGTSGRAYEQYFGPGTRLTVT.

The chain couples TRBV7-9 to TRBJ2-1; 7 bases are a match to TRBD1. CDR3 length: 13 residues. Looked up from germline, CDR1 is SEHNR and CDR2 is FQNEAQ (reference sequence). V was pared by 5 bases and J by 9 bases, with 7 bases of the junction left unmatched. CDR3 sequence (DNA): TGTGCCAGCAGCCCGCGTTCAGGGGGTGAGCAGTTCTTC. It yields the protein CASSPRSGGEQFF. Full variable domain (rest looked up from reference TRBV7-9 and TRBJ2-1): DTGVSQNPRHKITKRGQNVTFRCDPISEHNRLYWYRQTLGQGPEFLTYFQNEAQLEKSRLLSDRFSAERPKGSFSTLEIQRTEQGDSAMYLCASSPRSGGEQFFGPGTRLTVL.

The chain links TRBV5-1 to TRBJ1-5; TRBD1 matches 7 bases. V was clipped by 4 bases and J by 2 bases; unmatched bases: 9. CDR1 and CDR2 from the germline V gene are SGHRS and YFSETQ. The CDR3 is made up of 16 amino acids. Here the CDR3 reads CASSPGTVYGNQPQHF. CDR3 nucleotides: TGCGCCAGCAGCCCCGGGACAGTCTATGGCAATCAGCCCCAGCATTTT.

CDR3 sequence (DNA): TGCGCCAGCAGCTTTTTTACCGGGAAGGACACCGGGGAGCTGTTTTTT. As protein: CASSFFTGKDTGELFF. The chain employs TRBV5-1 and TRBJ2-2; a weak D match, TRBD2 (5 bases). V shed 2 bases and J shed 3 bases, with 14 bases lying between them. CDR3 length: 16 amino acids. Per the germline V gene, CDR1 is SGHRS and CDR2 is YFSETQ.

The gene calls are TRBV19 and TRBJ2-1, with 7 bases that match TRBD2. The J segment lost 8 bases and the V segment lost 5 bases, leaving 12 bases of the junction unmatched. Germline V gene lookup returns CDR1 LNHDA and CDR2 SQIVND (reference sequence). The CDR3 contains 15 residues. The CDR3 here is CASSLREGAVYEQFF. DNA for the CDR3: TGTGCCAGTAGTTTAAGGGAGGGAGCGGTCTATGAGCAGTTCTTC. Using reference TRBV19 and TRBJ2-1 for the parts outside the CDR3, the full variable domain is DGGITQSPKYLFRKEGQNVTLSCEQNLNHDAMYWYRQDPGQGLRLIYYSQIVNDFQKGDIAEGYSVSREKKESFPLTVTSAQKNPTAFYLCASSLREGAVYEQFFGPGTRLTVL.

The chain uses TRBV28 and TRBJ2-3, with 7 nucleotides matching TRBD2. V was pared by 2 bases and J by 1 base, with 9 bases of the junction left unmatched. This CDR3 has 17 amino acids. Looked up from germline, CDR1 is MDHEN and CDR2 is SYDVKM. In nucleotides, the CDR3 is TGTGCCAGCAGTTTACCCTTCCGGAGCGGGGGCACAGATACGCAGTATTTT. It is translated as CASSLPFRSGGTDTQYF.

The genes are TRBV7-3 and TRBJ1-6; 7 positions agree with TRBD1. Germline-derived CDR1 and CDR2 are SGHTA and FQGTGA. The V segment lost 2 bases and the J segment 10 bases; nucleotides outside the gene matches: 8. CDR3 length: 15 amino acids. The CDR3 region is CASSLAARGVSPLHF. The CDR3 DNA is TGTGCCAGCAGCTTAGCGGCCAGGGGGGTGTCACCCCTCCACTTT. The variable domain in full, completed from reference TRBV7-3 and TRBJ1-6, reads GAGVSQTPSNKVTEKGKYVELRCDPISGHTALYWYRQSLGQGPEFLIYFQGTGAADDSGLPNDRFFAVRPEGSVSTLKIQRTERGDSAVYLCASSLAARGVSPLHFGNGTRLTVT.

This CDR3 is CASRGLGEGQPQHF. The CDR3, as DNA: TGTGCCAGTAGGGGGCTGGGTGAGGGTCAGCCCCAGCATTTT. The V and J genes are TRBV28 and TRBJ1-5; 7 bases line up with TRBD1. The V gene end was trimmed by 9 bases and the J gene end by 6 bases; junction bases not matched to a gene: 11. CDR1 and CDR2 from the germline V gene are MDHEN and SYDVKM. CDR3 size: 14 residues.

The V gene is TRBV30, the J gene TRBJ2-7, with 7 positions matching TRBD1. J was trimmed by 6 bases and V by 0 bases; bases with no gene match: 11. The CDR3 spans 15 residues. CDR1 and CDR2 (germline): GTSNPN, SVGIG (reference sequence). The CDR3 spells CAWSVIYRGAAEQYF. For the CDR3, the DNA is TGTGCCTGGAGTGTAATTTACAGGGGTGCTGCCGAGCAGTACTTC. Based on the CDR3 plus reference TRBV30 and TRBJ2-7, the full variable domain is SQTIHQWPATLVQPVGSPLSLECTVEGTSNPNLYWYRQAAGRGLQLLFYSVGIGQISSEVPQNLSASRPQDRQFILSSKKLLLSDSGFYLCAWSVIYRGAAEQYFGPGTRLTVT.

This clone was counted a single time. This chain links TRBV7-9 with TRBJ1-6; D is unclear. The CDR3 spans 13 residues. Trimming cost V 8 bases and J 8 bases, with 13 bases left between them. Looked up from germline, CDR1 is SEHNR and CDR2 is FQNEAQ (reference sequence). CDR3 bases: TGTGCCAGCGTTATTACCGGAGATTCACCCCTCCACTTT. This gives the protein CASVITGDSPLHF. Looking up the rest from reference TRBV7-9 and TRBJ1-6 gives the full variable domain: DTGVSQNPRHKITKRGQNVTFRCDPISEHNRLYWYRQTLGQGPEFLTYFQNEAQLEKSRLLSDRFSAERPKGSFSTLEIQRTEQGDSAMYLCASVITGDSPLHFGNGTRLTVT.

The CDR3 DNA reads TGTGCCAGCAGCTTACGACTAGCGGGAGCGAGCAATGAGCAGTTCTTC. Translated: CASSLRLAGASNEQFF. The chain combines TRBV11-2 with TRBJ2-1; 12 positions match TRBD2. The germline gives CDR1 SGHAT, CDR2 FQNNGV. The length of the CDR3 is 16 residues. J lost 6 bases, V lost 2 bases, and 5 bases had no gene match.

The gene calls are TRBV18 and TRBJ1-1; D remains ambiguous. CDR3 length: 11 amino acids. With 8 bases removed from V and 5 bases from J, the gap between germline ends came to 9 bases. Germline loops: CDR1 KGHSH, CDR2 LQKENI. CDR3 sequence (DNA): TGTGCCAGCACGCAAACAACTGAAGCTTTCTTT. It specifies CASTQTTEAFF.